The entry that follows covers one T cell receptor beta chain sequence. This clonotype was picked up many times. It has no known antigen specificity. No much larger clonotype is one base removed from it; base qualities were not supplied. Data came from an Illumina HiSeq 1500. The public sequencing data were trimmed at Q25 with fastp and processed into clonotypes with MiXCR by TCRdb, which kept only in-frame beta chains. Under each unique CDR3 protein, matching rows form one entry showing the most common genes and DNA. The sample records some 200,000 distinct CDR3 sequences, roughly a fifth of which are singletons. The ten top clones hold 2.5% to 3% of the sample. Deletion took 0 bases off V and 8 bases off J, with a span of 10 bases between the germline ends. CDR1 and CDR2 are drawn from the germline V gene: SQVTM, ANQGSEA. Its CDR3 holds 12 amino acids, cysteine through phenylalanine. The kept DNA is CDR3 alone, 36 bases in frame from the first base.

This sample is drawn from a study of T cell repertoires in cytomegalovirus infection (dated by TCRdb to the late 2010s). Background for the entire study: Donor HLA type was relevant to the analysis, as public TCR beta signatures indicated carriage of CMV infection together with the matching HLA type.

The study at large found these results: In both this cohort and an independent cohort of some 380 donors, the cumulative frequency of public TCR beta family members distinguished carriers of CMV infection plus the relevant HLA type. The ex vivo response was dominated by HLA-C-restricted CMV-specific TCR beta clonotypes, which also provided the single most frequent clonotype in two of eight donors.

The receptor comes from a human donor in good health (CMV status not recorded). Some clones in this sample may be carry-over from other donors' samples. The chain was built from TRBV29-1 and TRBJ1-1; D gene: possibly TRBD1, on 5 matching bases. Sequencing was done on a sample of PBMCs. The DNA sequence is as follows: TGCAGCGTTGAAGACAGGGTATTAGAAGCTTTCTTT. Its coded protein is CSVEDRVLEAFF. Reference TRBV29-1 and TRBJ1-1 genes cover what lies past the CDR3, so the full variable domain is SAVISQKPSRDICQRGTSLTIQCQVDSQVTMMFWYRQQPGQSLTLIATANQGSEATYESGFVIDKFPISRPNLTFSTLTVSNMSPEDSSIYLCSVEDRVLEAFFGQGTRLTVV.